The rows below give T cell receptor beta chains drawn from one sample of a study of identical twins. MiXCR, applied by TCRdb to the 5' RACE reads, yields one record per CDR3 protein. The data contain 300,000 to 350,000 distinct CDR3 sequences, 9% to 15% of them singletons. In addition, the sample was reused for a study of yellow fever vaccine responses in identical twins.

The material sequenced was CD8+ T cells sorted from blood. These receptors were collected from a young woman in good health. Both conserved end residues are trimmed from each CDR3. D genes are given only for firm matches.

V gene	D gene	CDR3 length	CDR3 protein
TRBV6-1	-	12	ASSEGPSGETQY
TRBV11-2	-	13	ASSFPLGGRRGYT
TRBV7-8	-	15	ASSPTTGGRTNEKLF
TRBV10-2	TRBD2	13	ASSLAGGTADTQY
TRBV29-1	TRBD2	13	SVEDRGGRAYEQF
TRBV7-8	TRBD2	12	ASGLAVDMDTQY
TRBV7-9	-	13	ASSTDFSSYNEQF
TRBV3-1	TRBD2	16	ASSQDFAGGRIRNEQF
TRBV27	-	12	ASGKGWSYNEQF
TRBV7-9	-	15	ASSLGEVIASTDTQY
TRBV5-6	-	12	ASSAGVGTGELF
TRBV4-1	-	11	ASSQKTDTEAF
TRBV4-1	TRBD2	13	ASSLHGTSGETQY
TRBV9	TRBD2	17	ASSIRTSGSLGNTGELF
TRBV18	-	13	ASSPPGGALTEAF
TRBV24-1	TRBD1	13	ATSSGTGYLNEQF
TRBV28	-	11	ASSFLLGSPLH
TRBV7-8	-	9	ASSPQGEQF
TRBV19	TRBD2	14	ASSPRTSGNHNEQF
TRBV5-1	TRBD2	13	ASSLFSGGADTQY
TRBV7-9	-	12	ASSLGGAKETQY
TRBV18	-	13	ASSPPGRNKETQY